Below are 28 T cell receptor beta chains sequenced from a single sample in a study of blood T cells in healthy people across ages (dated by TCRdb to the mid-2010s). The library was built by means of 5' RACE. Data came from an Illumina HiSeq 2500. A second PCR of roughly 7 to 12 cycles was performed with a sample-barcoded 5' primer and a J-beta primer mix. Using fastp at Q25 and MiXCR, TCRdb reprocessed the public reads and kept productive beta chains. Each record represents a unique CDR3 protein, reported with the most common genes and DNA among its rows. This sample is represented by about 800,000 distinct CDR3 sequences; 46% of them were singletons. Clones ranked in the top ten supply less than 20% of the sample. The specimen was blood. The receptors come from an elderly man in good health.

A few counts support this clonotype. V gene TRBV5-1 combines with J gene TRBJ2-3; D is tentatively TRBD1 or TRBD2 (5 bases each). Germline V lookup: CDR1 SGHRS, CDR2 YFSETQ. This CDR3 is 13 amino acids long. Trimming pared 8 bases from V and 2 bases from J, leaving 12 bases between. The CDR3 DNA is TGCGCCAGTTGGGAAGGGACCACAGATACGCAGTATTTT. Amino acids: CASWEGTTDTQYF.

A few counts support this clonotype. This chain connects TRBV25-1 to TRBJ1-2, with a tentative D call TRBD1 (5 bases). V was shortened by 8 bases and J by 6 bases, with 16 bases between the two germline ends. Looked up from germline, CDR1 is MGHDK and CDR2 is SYGVNS. This CDR3 is 13 amino acids long. This chain's CDR3 is CASGATGWDGYTF. Written as DNA, the CDR3 is TGTGCCAGCGGGGCGACGGGGTGGGATGGCTACACCTTC.

The CDR3 coding sequence is TGTGCCAGCAGCTTCGGACAGGGGAGGTCTGGGGCCAACGTCCTGACTTTC. The encoded protein is CASSFGQGRSGANVLTF. The gene calls are TRBV7-3 and TRBJ2-6, with 9 positions matching TRBD1. V dropped 3 bases and J dropped 1; count of bases not matched to a gene: 4. The CDR3 runs to 17 residues. From germline, CDR1 is SGHTA and CDR2 FQGTGA.

The chain employs TRBV12-3 or TRBV12-4 and TRBJ2-3; TRBD1 agrees at 10 bases. The CDR3 extends over 16 amino acids. The J segment lost 2 bases and the V segment lost 3 bases, leaving 5 bases of the junction unmatched. This CDR3 reads CASSFETGGLTDTQYF. CDR3 in DNA: TGTGCCAGCAGTTTCGAGACAGGGGGCCTCACAGATACGCAGTATTTT.

Concerning this clonotype itself: At one of its ends the junction is not consistent with the germline gene, which may arise from a read error. The rearrangement uses TRBV24-1 and TRBJ2-1; D is perhaps TRBD1 or TRBD2 (5 bases each). There are 14 residues in the CDR3. Looked up from germline, CDR1 is KGHDR and CDR2 is SFDVKD. DNA for the CDR3: TGTGCCACCGGTGAGGGACGGCGATACAATGAGCAGTTCTTC. Amino acids: CATGEGRRYNEQFF.

J is TRBJ2-7 and V is TRBV5-1; 9 bases agree with TRBD2. The closer fit of TRBJ2-5 to the DNA end suggests the J call may be wrong. The CDR3 loop spans 17 amino acids. CDR1 is SGHRS and CDR2 is YFSETQ in the germline V gene. DNA of the CDR3: TGCGCCAGCAGCTTGATAGCGGGAGCTAGTCCACGAGAGACCCAGTACTTC. As protein: CASSLIAGASPRETQYF.

This clonotype has a handful of counts. V and J are TRBV3-1 and TRBJ2-5, with TRBD2 identical over 10 bases. Germline V gives CDR1 LGHDT, CDR2 YNNKEL (reference sequence). The V and J ends lost 0 bases and 7 bases, in that order; junction bases with no gene match: 5. The CDR3 runs to 15 residues. CDR3 coding DNA: TGTGCCAGCAGCCAAGATCTAGCGGGAGAGGGGACCCAGTACTTC. Translating it yields CASSQDLAGEGTQYF.

The V and J genes are TRBV29-1 and TRBJ2-3; 9 bases map to TRBD1. This CDR3 is 15 amino acids long. Per the germline V gene, CDR1 is SQVTM and CDR2 is ANQGSEA. Trimming removed 7 bases from V and 5 bases from J; junction bases left unmatched: 13. The CDR3 DNA reads as TGCAGCGCCCCCCGACAGGGGGTAAATGGAGATACGCAGTATTTT. Translated, it gives CSAPRQGVNGDTQYF.

This clonotype showed up just a few times. The V gene is TRBV9, the J gene TRBJ2-1, with unresolved D. Germline assignment: CDR1 SGDLS and CDR2 YYNGEE. With 0 bases removed from V and 8 bases from J, the gap between germline ends came to 3 bases. The CDR3 runs to 11 residues. CDR3 sequence: CASSVVDEQFF. The CDR3 coding sequence is TGTGCCAGCAGCGTAGTTGATGAGCAGTTCTTC.

This chain connects TRBV6-1 to TRBJ2-7, with TRBD1 matching over 8 bases. With V trimmed by 7 bases and J by 3 bases, 8 bases remained unmatched. This CDR3 comprises 14 residues. Germline assignment: CDR1 MNHNS and CDR2 SASEGT. The CDR3 protein is CASNRDRRIYEQYF. For the CDR3, the DNA is TGTGCCAGCAACCGGGACAGGAGGATCTACGAGCAGTACTTC.

This clonotype occurred a few times. The gene calls are TRBV3-1 and TRBJ2-5; 10 bases are shared with TRBD2. With V trimmed by 8 bases and J by 4 bases, 10 bases remained unmatched. Looked up from germline, CDR1 is LGHDT and CDR2 is YNNKEL (reference sequence). The CDR3 loop spans 15 amino acids. CDR3 in amino acids: CASHLGLAGVETQYF. The CDR3 DNA reads TGTGCCAGCCATCTAGGTCTAGCGGGAGTAGAGACCCAGTACTTC.

The chain employs TRBV12-3 or TRBV12-4 and TRBJ1-2, with 7 positions matching TRBD1. With V trimmed by 7 bases and J by 7 bases, 9 bases remained unmatched. CDR3 length: 13 residues. This CDR3 reads CASTLDRVGGYTF. In nucleotides, the CDR3 is TGTGCCAGCACCCTAGACAGGGTGGGTGGCTACACCTTC.

This clonotype showed up just a few times. The genes are TRBV15 and TRBJ2-5, with a tentative D call TRBD2 (5 bases). Germline CDR1 reads LNHNV; CDR2 reads YYDKDF (reference sequence). This CDR3 spans 13 amino acids. V was cut by 4 bases and J by 5 bases, with 11 bases left in between. As DNA, the CDR3 is TGTGCCACCAGCAAGACTATTTCGGAGACCCAGTACTTC. This encodes CATSKTISETQYF.

For this clonotype: This could be a read error, since a much larger clone is one nucleotide away. The J gene is TRBJ2-7, the V gene TRBV7-2; D is ambiguous. Trimming pared 5 bases from V and 7 bases from J, leaving 9 bases between. The germline gives CDR1 SGHTA, CDR2 FQGNSA. The CDR3 totals 11 residues. The CDR3, as DNA: TGTGCCAGCAGCCGAGTTGATGAGCAGTACTTC. Amino acid sequence: CASSRVDEQYF.

CDR3 in DNA: TGTGCCAGCAGCAAGACAGGGAATCGTCGCAATCAGCCCCAGCATTTT. Its protein is CASSKTGNRRNQPQHF. The gene calls are TRBV7-8 and TRBJ1-5, with TRBD1 matching over 7 bases. CDR3 length equals 16 residues. Looked up from germline, CDR1 is SGHVS and CDR2 is FQNEAQ. The J segment lost 2 bases and the V segment lost 5 bases, leaving 9 bases of the junction unmatched.

This clonotype was seen more than once but under ten times. This may be a read error: a much more frequent sequence differs by one nucleotide. The rearrangement joins TRBV12-3 or TRBV12-4 to TRBJ2-5, with TRBD2 identical over 9 bases. V was pared by 6 bases and J by 11 bases, with 19 bases of the junction left unmatched. The CDR3 covers 16 residues. The CDR3 loop reads CASSFYLAGGVHEQYF. The CDR3 region has the DNA TGTGCCAGCAGCTTTTATCTGGCGGGAGGGGTCCATGAGCAGTACTTC.

There are many counts of this clonotype. This chain uses TRBV20-1 with TRBJ2-1; either TRBD1 or TRBD2 may supply D (6 bases each). Near its end, the DNA agrees better with TRBJ2-7, so the J call may be wrong. CDR3 length: 18 amino acids. The germline CDR1 and CDR2 sequences are DFQATT and SNEGSKA (reference sequence). CDR3 amino acids: CSARDGGGLESSYNEQYF. For the CDR3, the DNA is TGCAGTGCTAGAGACGGAGGGGGACTGGAGAGCTCCTACAATGAGCAGTACTTC.

Regarding this clonotype: This could be a read error, since a much larger clone is one nucleotide away. The gene calls are TRBV29-1 and TRBJ2-5; D ambiguous. The germline CDR1 and CDR2 sequences are SQVTM and ANQGSEA. V was pared by 4 bases and J by 11 bases, with 23 bases between. The CDR3 sequence is 14 residues long. The CDR3 reads CSVVTAEYYNEQYF. Here the CDR3 DNA reads TGCAGCGTTGTAACAGCAGAGTACTACAATGAGCAGTACTTC.

The chain is built from TRBV5-5 and TRBJ1-2; D gene ambiguous. CDR1 is SGHKS and CDR2 is YYEKEE in the germline V gene (reference sequence). Trimming took 1 base from V and 8 from J, leaving 15 bases between them. This CDR3 has 14 residues. The DNA of the CDR3 is TGTGCCAGCAGCTTGTCTGTTGGAGGTTCGGGCTACACCTTC. Translation: CASSLSVGGSGYTF.

This clonotype was counted many times. The chain is built from TRBV5-1 and TRBJ2-3; 7 bases align to TRBD2. The CDR3 is 17 amino acids. Losses at the gene ends were 4 bases for V and 0 bases for J; bases not matched to a gene: 11. CDR1 SGHRS and CDR2 YFSETQ come from the germline V gene. CDR3 loop: CASSIEPSGSSTDTQYF. In nucleotides, the CDR3 is TGCGCCAGCAGCATTGAGCCTAGCGGCTCTAGCACAGATACGCAGTATTTT.

This clonotype was seen a few times. This chain uses TRBV12-3 or TRBV12-4 with TRBJ2-3; D gene ambiguous. The CDR3 extends over 14 amino acids. Trimming left V 2 bases short and J 4 bases short, with 10 bases between. The CDR3 bases are TGTGCCAGCAGTTTAATGACGCGCTCAGATACGCAGTATTTT. As protein: CASSLMTRSDTQYF.

V usage is TRBV5-6 and J usage is TRBJ1-1; a possible D gene is TRBD1 (6 bases). The V end lost 4 bases, the J end lost 3 bases, and 19 bases lay between the germline ends. Germline-derived CDR1 and CDR2 are SGHDT and YYEEEE. The CDR3 runs to 16 residues. The CDR3 loop is CASSRPRGGRDTEAFF. The CDR3 region has the DNA TGTGCCAGCAGCCGGCCCAGGGGTGGTAGAGACACTGAAGCTTTCTTT.

This chain connects TRBV7-9 to TRBJ2-7; D may be TRBD1 (6 bases). Trimming took 11 bases from V and 7 from J, leaving 18 bases between them. CDR1 SEHNR and CDR2 FQNEAQ come from the germline V gene (reference sequence). This CDR3 spans 12 amino acids. The CDR3 nucleotides read TGTGCCGGAACAGGGTTGTACAATGAGCAGTACTTC. This sequence encodes CAGTGLYNEQYF.

This clonotype was seen more than once but under ten times. One junction end does not reproduce the germline sequence, and a read error may be involved. The rearrangement uses TRBV2 and TRBJ2-7; D not resolved. Germline CDR1 SNHLY, CDR2 FYNNEI. CDR3 size: 14 residues. CDR3 nucleotides: TGTGCCTGCAGTGCAGAGGCCTACACCTACGAGCAGTACTTC. Its translation: CACSAEAYTYEQYF.

The V call is TRBV6-1, the J call TRBJ1-5; D is unresolved. The CDR3 is 12 amino acids. The germline V gene encodes CDR1 MNHNS and CDR2 SASEGT. Trimming left V 8 bases short and J 5 bases short, with 10 bases between. CDR3 DNA sequence: TGTGCCAGCGCAGAGGGTGATCAGCCCCAGCATTTT. Translating it yields CASAEGDQPQHF.

This clonotype was observed once. The chain joins TRBV20-1 to TRBJ2-1, with 7 bases matching TRBD1. Germline CDR1 is DFQATT and CDR2 is SNEGSKA (reference sequence). J gave up 8 bases and V 6 bases, and 13 bases lay outside the gene matches. The CDR3 is made up of 14 amino acids. CDR3 sequence (DNA): TGCAGTGCACCCGGACAGGCCTTCGGCGATGAGCAGTTCTTC. Amino acids: CSAPGQAFGDEQFF.

The chain is built from TRBV6-5 and TRBJ2-1; 8 bases line up with TRBD2. In germline, CDR1 is MNHEY, CDR2 SVGAGI. This CDR3 comprises 15 residues. V was pared by 6 bases and J by 8 bases, with 12 bases of the junction left unmatched. The CDR3 region is CASSSTSGPLDEQFF. As DNA, the CDR3 is TGTGCCAGCAGCTCTACTAGCGGCCCGTTGGATGAGCAGTTCTTC.

On this clonotype: Germline and junction disagree at one end, which may indicate a read error. This rearrangement joins TRBV4-1 to TRBJ2-1; D is unresolved. The germline gives CDR1 MGHRA, CDR2 YSYEKL. This CDR3 comprises 15 residues. CDR3 in amino acids: CASSQTRSSYNERFF. CDR3 DNA sequence: TGCGCCAGCAGCCAAACCAGGAGCTCCTACAATGAGCGGTTCTTC.